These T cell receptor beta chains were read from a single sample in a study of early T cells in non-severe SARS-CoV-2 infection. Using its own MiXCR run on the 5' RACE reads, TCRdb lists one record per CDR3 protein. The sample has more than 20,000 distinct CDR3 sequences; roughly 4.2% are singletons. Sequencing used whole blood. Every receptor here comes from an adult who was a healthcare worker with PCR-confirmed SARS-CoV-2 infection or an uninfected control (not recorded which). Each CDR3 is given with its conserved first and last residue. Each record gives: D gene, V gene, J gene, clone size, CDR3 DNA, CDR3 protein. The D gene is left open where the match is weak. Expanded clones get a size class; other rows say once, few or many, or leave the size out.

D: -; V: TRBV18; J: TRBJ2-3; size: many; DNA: TGTGCCAGCTCACCCTCGGGACAAAGCACAGATACGCAGTATTTT; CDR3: CASSPSGQSTDTQYF
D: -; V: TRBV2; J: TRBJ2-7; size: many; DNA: TGTGCCAGCAGCGGACATTACGAGCAGTACTTC; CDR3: CASSGHYEQYF
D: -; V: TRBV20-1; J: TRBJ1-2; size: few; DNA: TGCAGTGCTAGGGTCTCAGGGTATGGCTACACCTTC; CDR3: CSARVSGYGYTF
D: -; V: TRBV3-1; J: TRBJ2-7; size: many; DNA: TGTGCCAGCAGCCAAGGACAAGGGCGAGGGGTGGACTACGAGCAGTACTTC; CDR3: CASSQGQGRGVDYEQYF
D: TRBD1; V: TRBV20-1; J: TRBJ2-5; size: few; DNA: TGCAGTGCTACACCTCCGACAGGGGAAGAGACCCAGTACTTC; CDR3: CSATPPTGEETQYF
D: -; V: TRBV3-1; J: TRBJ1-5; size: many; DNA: TGTGCCAGCAGCCATGGACAGTTCAATCAGCCCCAGCATTTT; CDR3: CASSHGQFNQPQHF
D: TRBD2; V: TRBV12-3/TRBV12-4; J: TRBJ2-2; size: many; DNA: TGTGCCAGCAGTCCTGGACTAGCGGGGGATAACACCGGGGAGCTGTTTTTT; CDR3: CASSPGLAGDNTGELFF
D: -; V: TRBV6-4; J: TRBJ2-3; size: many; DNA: TGTGCCAGCAGTGATCCCCCAACAGATACGCAGTATTTT; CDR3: CASSDPPTDTQYF
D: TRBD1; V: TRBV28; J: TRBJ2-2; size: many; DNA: TGTGCCAGCAGTCCCTCAGGGGGAAGGACCGGGGAGCTGTTTTTT; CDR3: CASSPSGGRTGELFF
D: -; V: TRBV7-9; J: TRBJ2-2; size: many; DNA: TGTGCCAGCAGCTTAGCGGGGGCGCGCACCGGGGAGCTGTTTTTT; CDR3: CASSLAGARTGELFF
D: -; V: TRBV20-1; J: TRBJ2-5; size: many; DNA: TGCAGTGCTCCCGAGACCCAGTACTTC; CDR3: CSAPETQYF
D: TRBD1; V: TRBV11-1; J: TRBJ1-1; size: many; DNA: TGTGCCAGCAGCTTGACAGGGGGCAACACTGAAGCTTTCTTT; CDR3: CASSLTGGNTEAFF
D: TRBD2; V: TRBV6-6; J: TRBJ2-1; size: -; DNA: TGTGCCAGCAGTTATAGCGGGGACTACAATGAGCAGTTCTTC; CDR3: CASSYSGDYNEQFF
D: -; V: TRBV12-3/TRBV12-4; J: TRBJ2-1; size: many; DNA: TGTGCCAGCGGGGGGCAGGGGCGGGTCAATGAGCAGTTCTTC; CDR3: CASGGQGRVNEQFF
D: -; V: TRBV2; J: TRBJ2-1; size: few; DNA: TGTGCCAGCACCCCGCCCCCGAGCTCCTACAATGAGCAGTTCTTC; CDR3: CASTPPPSSYNEQFF
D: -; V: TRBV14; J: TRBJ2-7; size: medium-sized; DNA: TGTGCCAGCAGCCAAGGGTCCCCCTACGAGCAGTACTTC; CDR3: CASSQGSPYEQYF
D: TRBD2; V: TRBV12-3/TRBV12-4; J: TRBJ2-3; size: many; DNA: TGTGCCAGCACCCTAGCGGGGACCACAGATACGCAGTATTTT; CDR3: CASTLAGTTDTQYF
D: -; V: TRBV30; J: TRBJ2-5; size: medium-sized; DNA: TGTGCCTCCCAGGTGACAGAGACCCAGTACTTC; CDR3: CASQVTETQYF
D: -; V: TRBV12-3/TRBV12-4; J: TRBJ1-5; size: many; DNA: TGTGCCAGCAGTTTACAAGGCGGGGCAGATCAGCCCCAGCATTTT; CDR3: CASSLQGGADQPQHF
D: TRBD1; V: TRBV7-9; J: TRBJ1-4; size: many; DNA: TGTGCCAGCAGCCGGACAGGGGTTGAAAAACTGTTTTTT; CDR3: CASSRTGVEKLFF
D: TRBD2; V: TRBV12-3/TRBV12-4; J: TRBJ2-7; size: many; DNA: TGTGCCAGCAGTTTAATGGCGACTAGCGGGGGGCTCGGCTACGAGCAGTACTTC; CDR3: CASSLMATSGGLGYEQYF
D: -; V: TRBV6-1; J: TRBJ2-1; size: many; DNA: TGTGCCAGCAGTGACGGGGGAAGGGCCTACAATGAGCAGTTCTTC; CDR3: CASSDGGRAYNEQFF
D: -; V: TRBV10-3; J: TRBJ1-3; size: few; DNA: TGTGCCATCAGGACCACCTCTGGAAACACCATATATTTT; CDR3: CAIRTTSGNTIYF
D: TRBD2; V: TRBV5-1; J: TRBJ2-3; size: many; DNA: TGCGCCAGCAGCTTTACTAGCGGGGTCAACACAGATACGCAGTATTTT; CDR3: CASSFTSGVNTDTQYF
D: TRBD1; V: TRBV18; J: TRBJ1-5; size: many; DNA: TGTGCCAGCTCACCTCATCAGGGGGCGGATCAGCCCCAGCATTTT; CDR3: CASSPHQGADQPQHF
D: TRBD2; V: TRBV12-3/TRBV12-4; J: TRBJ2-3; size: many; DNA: TGTGCCAGCAGTTTAGCTAGCGGGGCAGTGGATACGCAGTATTTT; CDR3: CASSLASGAVDTQYF
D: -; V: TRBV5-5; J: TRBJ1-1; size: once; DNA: TGTGCCAGCAGCGAGGACCTAAATGAAGCTTTCTTT; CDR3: CASSEDLNEAFF
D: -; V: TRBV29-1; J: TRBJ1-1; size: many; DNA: TGCAGCGTTGTGGGAATCCGGAACACTGAAGCTTTCTTT; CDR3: CSVVGIRNTEAFF
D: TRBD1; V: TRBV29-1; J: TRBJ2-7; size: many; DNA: TGCAGCGTTGAAGAGGACAGGCCCTACGAGCAGTACTTC; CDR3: CSVEEDRPYEQYF
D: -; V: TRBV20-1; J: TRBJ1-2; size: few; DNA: TGCAGCACCCTGAGAGGGGACTATGGCTACACCTTC; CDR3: CSTLRGDYGYTF
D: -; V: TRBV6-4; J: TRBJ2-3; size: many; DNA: TGTGCCAGCAGTGAGTCGGCTCCTTTTCCTACTAGCACAGATACGCAGTATTTT; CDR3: CASSESAPFPTSTDTQYF
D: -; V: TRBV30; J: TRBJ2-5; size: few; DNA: TGTGCCTGGAGTGTCGGGAGAGAGACCCAGTACTTC; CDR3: CAWSVGRETQYF
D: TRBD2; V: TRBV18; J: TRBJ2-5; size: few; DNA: TGTGCCAGCTCACCCCGGACTAGGGCGTCAGAGACCCAGTACTTC; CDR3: CASSPRTRASETQYF